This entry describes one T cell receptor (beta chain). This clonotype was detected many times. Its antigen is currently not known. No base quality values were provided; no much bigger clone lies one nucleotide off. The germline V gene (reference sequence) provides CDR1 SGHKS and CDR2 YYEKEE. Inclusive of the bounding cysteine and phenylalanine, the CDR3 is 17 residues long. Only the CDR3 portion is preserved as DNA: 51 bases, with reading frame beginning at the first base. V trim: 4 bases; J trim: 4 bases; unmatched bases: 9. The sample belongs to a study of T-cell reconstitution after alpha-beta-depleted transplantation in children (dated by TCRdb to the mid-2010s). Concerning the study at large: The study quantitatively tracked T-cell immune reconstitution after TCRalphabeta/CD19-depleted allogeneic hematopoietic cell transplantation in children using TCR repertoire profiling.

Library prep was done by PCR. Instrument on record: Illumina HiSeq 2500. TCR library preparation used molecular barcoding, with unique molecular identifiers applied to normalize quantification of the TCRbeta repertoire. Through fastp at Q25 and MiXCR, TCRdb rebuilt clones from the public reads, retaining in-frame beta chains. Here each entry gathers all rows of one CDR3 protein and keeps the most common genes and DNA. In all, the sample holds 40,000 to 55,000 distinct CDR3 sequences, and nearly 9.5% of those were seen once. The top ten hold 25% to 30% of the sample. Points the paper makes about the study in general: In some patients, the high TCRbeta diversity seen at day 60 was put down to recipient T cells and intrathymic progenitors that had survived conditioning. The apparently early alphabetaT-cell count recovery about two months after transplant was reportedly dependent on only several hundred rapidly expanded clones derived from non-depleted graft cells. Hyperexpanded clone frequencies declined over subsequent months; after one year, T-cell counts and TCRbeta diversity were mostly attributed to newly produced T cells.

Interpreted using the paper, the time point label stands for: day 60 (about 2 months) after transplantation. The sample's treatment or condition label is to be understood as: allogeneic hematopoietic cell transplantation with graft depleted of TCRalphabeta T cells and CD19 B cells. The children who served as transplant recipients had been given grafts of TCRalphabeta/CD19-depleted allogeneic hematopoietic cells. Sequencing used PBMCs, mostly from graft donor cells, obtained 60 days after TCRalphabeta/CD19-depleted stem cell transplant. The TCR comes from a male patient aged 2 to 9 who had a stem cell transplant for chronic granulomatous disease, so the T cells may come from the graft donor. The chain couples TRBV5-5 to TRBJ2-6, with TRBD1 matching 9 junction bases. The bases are TGTGCCAGCAGCCTAAGGGACAGGGACTCGGGGGCCAACGTCCTGACTTTC. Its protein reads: CASSLRDRDSGANVLTF.